This T cell receptor beta chain was documented in a study of blood T cell repertoires in COVID-19. Study context: Both acute and convalescent COVID-19 samples were obtained from the United States, Italy and Spain. In each case, the material was cDNA or gDNA derived from T cells, B-cell-depleted T cells, or PBMCs.

In the original processing: By means of reference gene primer amplification, nucleated cell counts were estimated. Produced via immunoSEQ multiplex PCR; TCRdb's table is partial and in-frame only. V and J calls and clone size are those listed in that table; D and trimming were worked out from the DNA. The table lists about 150,000 clones, approximately 92% of them singletons. V was shortened by 2 bases and J by 9 bases, with 8 bases between the two germline ends. Germline CDR1 ENHRY, CDR2 SYGVKD. The CDR3 runs 12 residues. Seattle participants joined during active infection and were tracked over time.

The sequencing input was peripheral blood. The chain combines TRBV10-3 with TRBJ2-1, with D possibly TRBD2 on 5 matching bases. This clonotype was obtained from a man between 18 and 29 years old with COVID-19, enrolled during active disease. The CDR3 DNA sequence: TGTGCCATCAGTGAGGAGGGAATTGAGCAGTTCTTC. Translated: CAISEEGIEQFF.